This T cell receptor (beta chain) was documented in a study of cytomegalovirus exposure and HLA in healthy donors. The primer mix had 60 Vbeta and 13 Jbeta primers. The data were produced by immunoSEQ multiplex PCR, yet TCRdb's version contains in-frame clones alone and is incomplete. Here the sample spans tens of thousands of clones, 75% being singletons. Source material: PBMCs. The clonotype comes from a woman aged 25 to 39 in good health and CMV-seropositive.

CDR3 in DNA: TGTGCCAGCAGTGCAAGCGCGGGGGGCTTCTCCTACGAGCAGTACTTC. It yields the protein CASSASAGGFSYEQYF. V is TRBV6-1 and J is TRBJ2-7; TRBD2 agrees at 8 bases. The CDR3 runs to 16 residues. Looked up from germline, CDR1 is MNHNS and CDR2 is SASEGT. The V and J ends lost 4 bases and 0 bases, in that order; junction bases with no gene match: 8.